The 14 T cell receptor beta chains below were found in one sample sequenced in a study of cytomegalovirus exposure and HLA in healthy donors. The PCR contained 60 Vbeta and 13 Jbeta primers. Generated by immunoSEQ multiplex PCR, the TCRdb table keeps only in-frame clones and is missing some. The table has fewer than 120,000 clones, 60% to 85% seen once. The sequenced material came from PBMCs. The receptors were gathered from a woman aged 25-40 years in good health and CMV-seronegative.

The chain joins TRBV30 to TRBJ1-3; a possible D gene is TRBD1 (6 bases). Trimming stripped 7 bases from V and 0 bases from J, with 13 bases between. The CDR3 totals 14 residues. Germline V gene data show CDR1 as GTSNPN and CDR2 as SVGIG (reference sequence). DNA for the CDR3: TGTGCCTTATGGCAGGGGACCTCTGGAAACACCATATATTTT. It codes for CALWQGTSGNTIYF.

This sequence joins TRBV10-3 and TRBJ2-5, with 10 bases identical to TRBD2. The CDR3 runs 14 residues. V dropped 8 bases and J dropped 5; count of bases not matched to a gene: 8. Germline lookup yields CDR1 ENHRY and CDR2 SYGVKD. CDR3 coding DNA: TGTGCCATCGCGGCTAGCGGGAGTCAGGAGACCCAGTACTTC. The encoded protein is CAIAASGSQETQYF.

V usage is TRBV6-5 and J usage is TRBJ2-6; D is unresolved. CDR3 size: 16 residues. Germline V gives CDR1 MNHEY, CDR2 SVGAGI. Trimming shortened V by 0 bases and J by 0 bases, and 6 bases separated the two germline ends. The DNA for the CDR3 is TGTGCCAGCAGTTACTCACAAAGCTCTGGGGCCAACGTCCTGACTTTC. It codes for CASSYSQSSGANVLTF.

V and J are TRBV7-9 and TRBJ1-2; D unclear. CDR1 and CDR2 (germline): SEHNR, FQNEAQ (reference sequence). V lost 1 base and J lost 8, with 20 bases in between. This CDR3 is built from 16 residues. The CDR3 reads CASSLGAGSEQGGYTF. The CDR3 region has the DNA TGTGCCAGCAGCTTAGGCGCGGGCTCGGAGCAAGGGGGCTACACCTTC. Full variable domain (rest looked up from reference TRBV7-9 and TRBJ1-2): DTGVSQNPRHKITKRGQNVTFRCDPISEHNRLYWYRQTLGQGPEFLTYFQNEAQLEKSRLLSDRFSAERPKGSFSTLEIQRTEQGDSAMYLCASSLGAGSEQGGYTFGSGTRLTVV.

The genes are TRBV4-2 and TRBJ1-2; D remains ambiguous. Germline-derived CDR1 and CDR2 are LGHNA and YNFKEQ. With 1 base removed from V and 3 bases from J, the gap between germline ends came to 6 bases. CDR3 length equals 13 residues. As DNA, the CDR3 is TGTGCCAGCAGCCAAGGAACAGACTATGGCTACACCTTC. The encoded protein is CASSQGTDYGYTF.

The chain employs TRBV28 and TRBJ2-7, with 14 bases that match TRBD2. Germline V gene data show CDR1 as MDHEN and CDR2 as SYDVKM. CDR3 length equals 14 residues. With 6 bases clipped from V and 4 bases from J, the junction kept 2 bases outside the gene matches. CDR3 amino acids: CASRGTSGGYEQYF. CDR3 nucleotides: TGTGCCAGCAGAGGGACTAGCGGGGGTTACGAGCAGTACTTC.

This clone came up once. J is TRBJ1-5 and V is TRBV6-4; D remains ambiguous. CDR3 length equals 13 residues. Germline loops: CDR1 MRHNA, CDR2 SNTAGT. V lost 3 bases to trimming and J lost 1 base, with 4 bases between them. The DNA of the CDR3 is TGTGCCAGCAGTGAGGGCAGCAATCAGCCCCAGCATTTT. Protein sequence: CASSEGSNQPQHF.

This clone was seen a single time. V usage is TRBV4-1 and J usage is TRBJ2-1, with D tentatively TRBD2 (7 bases). V gave up 4 bases and J gave up 8 bases, with 12 bases separating them. The CDR3 is made up of 13 amino acids. Germline CDR1 and CDR2: MGHRA and YSYEKL. CDR3 amino acids: CASSLIGGDEQFF. CDR3 DNA: TGCGCCAGCAGCCTGATAGGGGGGGATGAGCAGTTCTTC.

The chain recombines TRBV7-2 with TRBJ2-1; 10 bases match TRBD2. Germline loops: CDR1 SGHTA, CDR2 FQGNSA. J gave up 7 bases and V 1 base, and 7 bases lay outside the gene matches. There are 16 residues in the CDR3. Written as DNA, the CDR3 is TGTGCCAGCAGCTTAGGCCTAGCGGGAGTAAATAATGAGCAGTTCTTC. Translated: CASSLGLAGVNNEQFF.

A single count supports this clone. The chain employs TRBV6-4 and TRBJ2-7; tentative D call: TRBD1 (7 bases). Trimming left V 0 bases short and J 5 bases short, with 20 bases between. The CDR3 consists of 17 residues. Per germline, CDR1 MRHNA and CDR2 SNTAGT. Here the CDR3 reads CASSDSICQGGWDEQYF. DNA of the CDR3: TGTGCCAGCAGTGACTCGATTTGTCAGGGGGGCTGGGACGAGCAGTACTTC.

In this sample, this clone turned up once. This rearrangement joins TRBV28 to TRBJ1-2; D call uncertain. The CDR3 has 13 residues. CDR1 is MDHEN, CDR2 SYDVKM, per germline. V was clipped by 5 bases and J by 2 bases, with 9 bases between them. The CDR3 reads CASSTLLNYGYTF. Written as DNA, the CDR3 is TGTGCCAGCAGTACTCTCCTCAACTATGGCTACACCTTC.

This clone was picked up a small number of times. V gene TRBV29-1 combines with J gene TRBJ1-5; D unclear. V was pared by 3 bases and J by 2 bases, with 8 bases between. Germline V gives CDR1 SQVTM, CDR2 ANQGSEA. The CDR3 is made up of 13 amino acids. For the CDR3, the DNA is TGCAGCGTTGATCTGGCAGGCAATCAGCCCCAGCATTTT. This sequence encodes CSVDLAGNQPQHF.

The chain recombines TRBV28 with TRBJ1-2, with D tentatively TRBD1 (6 bases). The CDR3 runs 17 residues. The germline CDR1 and CDR2 sequences are MDHEN and SYDVKM. The ends were cut back, 6 bases at V and 1 base at J, with 21 bases in the middle. The CDR3, as DNA: TGTGCCAGCAGCCCCCTTCTGGGGCAGGGGATTAACTATGGCTACACCTTC. Its protein is CASSPLLGQGINYGYTF.

The chain is built from TRBV29-1 and TRBJ1-1, with a tentative D call TRBD1 (6 bases). The CDR3 runs to 12 residues. V lost 7 bases to trimming and J lost 6 bases, with 15 bases between them. In germline, CDR1 is SQVTM, CDR2 ANQGSEA. CDR3 sequence: CSALQGWAEAFF. The CDR3 nucleotides read TGCAGCGCTCTACAGGGCTGGGCTGAAGCTTTCTTT.